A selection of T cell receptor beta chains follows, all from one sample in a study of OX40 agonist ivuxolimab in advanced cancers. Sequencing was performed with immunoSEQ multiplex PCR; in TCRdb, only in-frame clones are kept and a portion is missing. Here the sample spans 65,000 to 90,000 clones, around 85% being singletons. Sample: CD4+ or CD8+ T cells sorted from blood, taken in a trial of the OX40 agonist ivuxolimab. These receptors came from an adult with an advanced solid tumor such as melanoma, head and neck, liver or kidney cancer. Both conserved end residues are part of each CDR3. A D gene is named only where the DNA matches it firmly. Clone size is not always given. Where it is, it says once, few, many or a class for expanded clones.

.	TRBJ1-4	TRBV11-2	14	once	CASSRGAVGEKLFF	TGTGCCAGCAGCCGGGGGGCCGTGGGTGAAAAACTGTTTTTT
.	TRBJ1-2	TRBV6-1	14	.	CASSESGANYGYTF	TGTGCCAGCAGTGAATCCGGGGCTAACTATGGCTACACCTTC
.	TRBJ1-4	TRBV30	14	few	CAWRDPTSNEKLFF	TGTGCCTGGAGAGACCCCACCAGTAATGAAAAACTGTTTTTT
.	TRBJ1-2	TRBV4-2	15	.	CASSQDRTVNYGYTF	TGTGCCAGCAGCCAAGACCGGACAGTAAACTATGGCTACACCTTC
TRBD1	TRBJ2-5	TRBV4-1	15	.	CASSPLDRGRETQYF	TGCGCCAGCAGCCCGTTAGACAGGGGGCGGGAGACCCAGTACTTC
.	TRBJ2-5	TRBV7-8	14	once	CASSLESRRETQYF	TGTGCCAGCAGCTTAGAATCGCGAAGGGAGACCCAGTACTTC
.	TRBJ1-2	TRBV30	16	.	CAWTAVRGPSSGGYTF	TGTGCCTGGACAGCAGTGAGAGGGCCTTCTTCGGGTGGCTACACCTTC
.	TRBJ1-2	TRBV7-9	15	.	CASSPPVLFRGGYTF	TGTGCCAGCAGCCCTCCCGTCCTTTTCAGGGGCGGCTACACCTTC
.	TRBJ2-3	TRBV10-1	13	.	CARKRLPTDTQYF	TGCGCCCGAAAAAGGCTACCCACAGATACGCAGTATTTT
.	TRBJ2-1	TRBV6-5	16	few	CASSYGSPSSYNEQFF	TGTGCCAGCAGTTACGGCAGCCCGAGCTCCTACAATGAGCAGTTCTTC
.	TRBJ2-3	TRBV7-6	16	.	CASSLVPSLSTDTQYF	TGTGCCAGCAGCTTAGTTCCTAGCCTTAGCACAGATACGCAGTATTTT
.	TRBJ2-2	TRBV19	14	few	CASRYRMNTGELFF	TGTGCCAGTAGGTACAGAATGAACACCGGGGAGCTGTTTTTT
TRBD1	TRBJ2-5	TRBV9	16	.	CASSVEGTGGRETQYF	TGTGCCAGCAGCGTAGAAGGGACAGGGGGACGGGAGACCCAGTACTTC
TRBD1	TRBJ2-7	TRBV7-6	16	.	CASSYGTGGASYEQYF	TGTGCCAGCAGCTACGGGACAGGGGGCGCCTCGTACGAGCAGTACTTC
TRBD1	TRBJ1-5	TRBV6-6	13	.	CASSYQGEEPQHF	TGTGCCAGCAGTTACCAGGGGGAAGAGCCCCAGCATTTT
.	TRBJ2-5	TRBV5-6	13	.	CASSESGQETQYF	TGTGCCAGCAGCGAGTCAGGACAAGAGACCCAGTACTTC
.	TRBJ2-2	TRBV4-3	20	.	CASSQVQLTSWTVNTGELFF	TGCGCCAGCAGCCAAGTACAACTGACCTCCTGGACAGTGAACACCGGGGAGCTGTTTTTT
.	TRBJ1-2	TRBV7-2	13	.	CASSLESNYGYTF	TGTGCCAGCAGCTTAGAGTCTAACTATGGCTACACCTTC
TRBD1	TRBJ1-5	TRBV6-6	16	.	CASSYPRGHSNQPQHF	TGTGCCAGCAGTTATCCCAGGGGGCACAGCAATCAGCCCCAGCATTTT
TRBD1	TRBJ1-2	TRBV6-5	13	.	CASSRTGVNGYTF	TGTGCCAGCAGTCGAACAGGGGTTAACGGCTACACCTTC
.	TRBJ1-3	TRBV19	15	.	CAASSSEYSGNTIYF	TGTGCCGCGAGTAGTTCGGAATACTCTGGAAACACCATATATTTT
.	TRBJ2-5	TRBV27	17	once	CASSFSPTAGSQETQYF	TGTGCCAGCAGTTTTTCTCCCACCGCGGGGTCCCAAGAGACCCAGTACTTC
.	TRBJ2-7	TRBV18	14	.	CASSPAQGTYEQYF	TGTGCCAGCTCGCCAGCACAGGGAACCTACGAGCAGTACTTC
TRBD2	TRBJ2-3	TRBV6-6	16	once	CASSHRTSGGADTQYF	TGTGCCAGCAGTCACCGGACTAGCGGGGGGGCAGATACGCAGTATTTT
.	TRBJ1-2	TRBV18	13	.	CASSPGKRYGYTF	TGTGCCAGCTCACCCGGTAAACGCTATGGCTACACCTTC
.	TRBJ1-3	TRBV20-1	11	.	CSAGAGNTIYF	TGCAGTGCTGGAGCAGGAAACACCATATATTTT
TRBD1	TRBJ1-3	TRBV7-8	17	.	CASRPGQEYLSGNTIYF	TGTGCCAGCAGGCCGGGACAGGAATACCTGTCAGGAAACACCATATATTTT
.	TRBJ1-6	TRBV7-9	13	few	CASSPQGMTPLHF	TGTGCCAGCAGCCCTCAGGGTATGACACCCCTCCACTTT
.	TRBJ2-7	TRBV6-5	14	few	CASSYGRGPHEQYF	TGTGCCAGCAGTTACGGGCGGGGGCCCCACGAGCAGTACTTC
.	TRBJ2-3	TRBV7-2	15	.	CASSNPGPMSDTQYF	TGTGCCAGCAGCAACCCGGGCCCCATGTCAGATACGCAGTATTTT
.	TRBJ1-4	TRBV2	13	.	CASSGVGNEKLFF	TGTGCCAGCAGTGGGGTGGGGAATGAAAAACTGTTTTTT
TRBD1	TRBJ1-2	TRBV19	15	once	CASSVPDRGGYGYTF	TGTGCCAGTAGTGTCCCGGACAGGGGTGGCTATGGCTACACCTTC
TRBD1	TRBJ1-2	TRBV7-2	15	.	CASSLTLSQGDGYTF	TGTGCCAGCAGCTTAACCCTGAGTCAGGGGGATGGCTACACCTTC
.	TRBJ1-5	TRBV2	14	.	CASYPGPSNQPQHF	TGTGCCAGCTATCCCGGGCCCAGCAATCAGCCCCAGCATTTT
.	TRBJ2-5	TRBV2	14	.	CASSEDAGGETQYF	TGTGCCAGCAGTGAAGATGCAGGAGGAGAGACCCAGTACTTC